The 19 T cell receptor beta chains listed next were all sequenced from one sample in a study of blood T cell repertoires in COVID-19. The protocol was immunoSEQ multiplex PCR, while the TCRdb copy is restricted to in-frame clones and leaves out a portion. The table shows some 250,000 clones, with over 80% occurring only once. Material: peripheral blood. Receptors were obtained from a man between 40 and 49 years old with acute or convalescent COVID-19.

This sequence joins TRBV19 and TRBJ1-2, with D perhaps TRBD1 (5 bases). Trimming shortened V by 6 bases and J by 4 bases, and 18 bases separated the two germline ends. Germline values: CDR1 LNHDA, CDR2 SQIVND (reference sequence). CDR3 length: 15 amino acids. CDR3 nucleotide sequence: TGTGCCAGTAGCCCTAGGGGCGGAACTACCTATGGCTACACCTTC. It specifies CASSPRGGTTYGYTF.

The CDR3 coding sequence is TGTGCCACCAGCAATGTTAACAGGGATCAGCCCCAGCATTTT. Translated, it gives CATSNVNRDQPQHF. The V call is TRBV15, the J call TRBJ1-5, with D possibly matching TRBD1 (6 bases). Looked up from germline, CDR1 is LNHNV and CDR2 is YYDKDF (reference sequence). The CDR3 runs to 14 residues. V dropped 4 bases and J dropped 5 bases, with 12 bases sitting between them.

The chain is built from TRBV9 and TRBJ2-3; a possible D gene is TRBD2 (6 bases). V gave up 4 bases and J gave up 7 bases, with 22 bases separating them. From germline, CDR1 is SGDLS and CDR2 YYNGEE. The CDR3 extends over 16 amino acids. The CDR3 DNA follows: TGTGCCAGCAGCCAATTAGCGGATACCCCGATTAATACGCAGTATTTT. The encoded protein is CASSQLADTPINTQYF.

The J gene is TRBJ1-4, the V gene TRBV7-9; 7 bases are a match to TRBD1. Germline V CDR1 and CDR2: SEHNR, FQNEAQ (reference sequence). The ends lost 4 bases at V and 5 bases at J; junction bases unmatched: 7. CDR3 length: 15 amino acids. The DNA of the CDR3 is TGTGCCAGCAGCTCAGGACAGGTGGGAAATGAAAAACTGTTTTTT. It specifies CASSSGQVGNEKLFF.

The chain has TRBV3-1 (or the pseudogene TRBV3-2) and TRBJ2-3, with a weak D call TRBD1 (6 bases). The CDR3 totals 18 residues. The V gene's germline CDR1 is LGHDT and CDR2 YNNKEL (reference sequence). Trimming stripped 5 bases from V and 0 bases from J, with 21 bases between. CDR3 coding DNA: TGTGCCAGCAGCTACTTCGAAGAACAGGGATATAGCACAGATACGCAGTATTTT. This codes for CASSYFEEQGYSTDTQYF.

Only one count was recorded for this clone. This chain uses TRBV6-1 with TRBJ2-7; D is undetermined. CDR3 length: 12 amino acids. In germline, CDR1 is MNHNS, CDR2 SASEGT. With 3 bases removed from V and 8 bases from J, the gap between germline ends came to 11 bases. The CDR3 here is CASSDDGLKQYF. CDR3 sequence (DNA): TGTGCCAGCAGTGACGACGGGTTGAAGCAGTACTTC.

The rearrangement uses TRBV9 and TRBJ1-1; possibly TRBD1 for D (6 bases). The CDR3 is made up of 15 amino acids. The V gene lost 4 bases and the J gene lost 1 base, with 14 bases spanning the gap. From germline, CDR1 is SGDLS and CDR2 YYNGEE. The chain's CDR3 is CASSSTGQTNTEAFF. Here the CDR3 DNA reads TGTGCCAGCAGCTCAACTGGACAGACGAACACTGAAGCTTTCTTT.

The chain has TRBV11-2 and TRBJ1-2; no definite D call. The V end was cut by 6 bases, the J end by 3 bases, with 5 bases between. The CDR3 runs to 11 residues. Per the germline V gene, CDR1 is SGHAT and CDR2 is FQNNGV. Here the CDR3 reads CASRRDYGYTF. The CDR3 DNA reads as TGTGCCAGCAGGAGGGACTATGGCTACACCTTC.

CDR3 region: CSVPVWPGGTEAFF. The CDR3 DNA reads as TGCAGCGTACCTGTTTGGCCGGGGGGCACTGAAGCTTTCTTT. The chain is built from TRBV29-1 and TRBJ1-1; possible D gene TRBD1, 5 bases. The V and J ends lost 6 bases and 4 bases respectively, with 18 bases between them. This CDR3 region has 14 residues. Germline assignment: CDR1 SQVTM and CDR2 ANQGSEA.

The CDR3 DNA reads TGTGCCAGCTCACTATACGGACAGGGGCAGGGCACCGGGGAGCTGTTTTTT. Encoded protein: CASSLYGQGQGTGELFF. The genes are TRBV18 and TRBJ2-2, with 9 bases lining up with TRBD1. The V and J ends lost 4 bases and 4 bases, in that order; junction bases with no gene match: 10. The CDR3 has 17 amino acids. Germline loops: CDR1 KGHSH, CDR2 LQKENI.

The chain couples TRBV27 to TRBJ1-5; TRBD1 might be the D (6 bases). Trimming pared 3 bases from V and 7 bases from J, leaving 16 bases between. There are 15 residues in the CDR3. The germline V gene has CDR1 MNHEY and CDR2 SMNVEV (reference sequence). The CDR3 sequence: CASSLAGANGQPQHF. Written as DNA, the CDR3 is TGTGCCAGCAGTTTGGCGGGGGCGAATGGCCAGCCCCAGCATTTT.

The chain carries TRBV5-4 and TRBJ2-2, with TRBD1 identical over 9 bases. The V gene end was trimmed by 4 bases and the J gene end by 7 bases; junction bases not matched to a gene: 11. Germline V CDR1 and CDR2: SGHNT, YYREEE (reference sequence). The CDR3 contains 16 residues. DNA of the CDR3: TGTGCCAGCAGCCGGACACTACAGGGGGCGATCGGGGAGCTGTTTTTT. Its protein product is CASSRTLQGAIGELFF.

As DNA, the CDR3 is TGTGCCAGCAGTGAATCTGGAGTTGCCGTCAATCAGCCCCAGCATTTT. Amino acid sequence: CASSESGVAVNQPQHF. The J gene is TRBJ1-5, the V gene TRBV6-1; D is uncertain. Germline CDR1 and CDR2: MNHNS and SASEGT. V was pared by 2 bases and J by 3 bases, with 14 bases between. This CDR3 is 16 amino acids long.

This CDR3 is CATSREIGTSGPLNTGELFF. DNA for the CDR3: TGTGCCACCAGCAGAGAAATAGGGACTAGCGGCCCTCTGAACACCGGGGAGCTGTTTTTT. This chain uses TRBV15 with TRBJ2-2, with TRBD2 matching 11 bases. This CDR3 is built from 20 residues. Germline V lookup: CDR1 LNHNV, CDR2 YYDKDF (reference sequence). V trimming: 0 bases; J trimming: 1 base; junction bases outside the gene matches: 10.

The chain combines TRBV19 with TRBJ1-2; no firm D call. V was clipped by 6 bases and J by 2 bases, with 22 bases between them. The CDR3 length is 17 residues. Germline V gene sequence: CDR1 LNHDA, CDR2 SQIVND (reference sequence). Here the CDR3 reads CASRTILSRGANYGYTF. The CDR3 nucleotides read TGTGCCAGTAGGACCATACTCTCCCGGGGAGCGAACTATGGCTACACCTTC.

The gene calls are TRBV12-3 or TRBV12-4 and TRBJ1-1; no firm D call. The CDR3 extends over 13 amino acids. Trimming cost V 3 bases and J 2 bases, with 7 bases left between them. The CDR3 is CASSFNSNTEAFF. CDR3 bases: TGTGCCAGCAGTTTTAACAGCAACACTGAAGCTTTCTTT.

The chain has TRBV11-3 and TRBJ2-3, with a tentative D call TRBD2 (5 bases). This CDR3 region has 15 residues. V was pared by 2 bases and J by 4 bases, with 13 bases between. Germline V CDR1 and CDR2: SGHNT, YENEEA. The CDR3 loop is CASSLRESRADTQYF. The CDR3, as DNA: TGTGCCAGCAGCTTAAGGGAGTCCCGGGCAGATACGCAGTATTTT.

This clone occurred once. The gene calls are TRBV3-1 (or the pseudogene TRBV3-2) and TRBJ1-2; maybe TRBD1 (6 bases). Germline CDR1 reads LGHDT; CDR2 reads YNNKEL (reference sequence). V lost 2 bases to trimming and J lost 13 bases, with 14 bases between them. This CDR3 region has 12 residues. CDR3 loop: CASSQTDRPLTF. In DNA, the CDR3 is TGTGCCAGCAGCCAAACCGACAGGCCCCTCACCTTC.

This chain joins TRBV29-1 and TRBJ1-1, with a tentative D call TRBD1 (6 bases). The ends were cut back, 0 bases at V and 8 bases at J, with 10 bases in the middle. This CDR3 is 12 amino acids long. CDR1 and CDR2 (germline): SQVTM, ANQGSEA. CDR3 coding DNA: TGCAGCGTTGAAGATCTCGGGACAGAAGCTTTCTTT. Encoded protein: CSVEDLGTEAFF.